Presented here are 2 T cell receptor beta chains from one specimen sequenced in a study of blood T cells in healthy people across ages. Together with a sample-barcoded 5' primer, a J-beta primer mix was included in a second PCR lasting about 6 to 11 cycles. Each CDR3 protein gets one entry after TCRdb re-called the 5' RACE reads with MiXCR. The repertoire holds hundreds of thousands of distinct CDR3 sequences, with nearly 25% as singletons. The same sample was also used in a study of T cells of mothers and their children.

Sequenced sample: blood. Receptors were obtained from a boy between 10 and 17 years old in good health.

The V and J genes are TRBV6-1 and TRBJ2-4; D may be TRBD1 (6 bases). The CDR3 totals 19 residues. CDR1 MNHNS and CDR2 SASEGT come from the germline V gene. V was trimmed by 5 bases and J by 0 bases, leaving 23 bases between them. The DNA for the CDR3 is TGTGCCAGCAGTCAGCGTCCTCGGGACACCTTTTTAGCCAAAAACATTCAGTACTTC. It is translated as CASSQRPRDTFLAKNIQYF.

As regards this clonotype: The junction departs from germline at one end; a sequencing error may be responsible. V is TRBV10-2 and J is TRBJ2-5; no clear D gene. The end of the DNA is better explained by TRBJ2-7, so the J call may be wrong. Germline V gene data show CDR1 as WSHSY and CDR2 as SAAADI. This CDR3 is built from 13 residues. In nucleotides, the CDR3 is TGCGCCAGCAGTGAGAGGAGCTCCTGCGAGCAGTACTTC. The encoded protein is CASSERSSCEQYF.